These 15 T cell receptor beta chains share one sample of origin, sequenced in a study of early T cells in non-severe SARS-CoV-2 infection. TCRdb independently ran MiXCR on the 5' RACE reads; one entry per CDR3 protein. The profile shows 30,000 to 45,000 distinct CDR3 sequences, under 5% of them singletons. The sequencing input was whole blood. These receptors were collected from an adult who was a healthcare worker with PCR-confirmed SARS-CoV-2 infection or an uninfected control (not recorded which).

This clonotype has a count of ten or more. J is TRBJ2-3 and V is TRBV9; D ambiguous. With 4 bases removed from V and 2 bases from J, the gap between germline ends came to 8 bases. This CDR3 comprises 13 residues. The germline CDR1 and CDR2 sequences are SGDLS and YYNGEE. CDR3 sequence: CASSTTYTDTQYF. The DNA of the CDR3 is TGTGCCAGCAGCACTACGTACACAGATACGCAGTATTTT.

This clonotype was detected ten times or more. J is TRBJ2-7 and V is TRBV29-1; TRBD1 matches 7 bases. CDR1 and CDR2 from the germline V gene are SQVTM and ANQGSEA. The CDR3 is 13 amino acids. The V segment lost 3 bases and the J segment 8 bases; nucleotides outside the gene matches: 10. CDR3 in amino acids: CSVEQGVTDKQYF. CDR3 sequence (DNA): TGCAGCGTTGAGCAGGGGGTCACGGATAAGCAGTACTTC.

The rearrangement joins TRBV7-8 to TRBJ2-5; maybe TRBD1 (6 bases). V was shortened by 6 bases and J by 1 base, with 15 bases between the two germline ends. CDR3 length: 15 residues. The germline V gene has CDR1 SGHVS and CDR2 FQNEAQ. CDR3 coding DNA: TGTGCCAGCAGAACTACAGGGTTACTCCAAGAGACCCAGTACTTC. It codes for CASRTTGLLQETQYF. Full variable domain (rest looked up from reference TRBV7-8 and TRBJ2-5): GAGVSQSPRYKVAKRGQDVALRCDPISGHVSLFWYQQALGQGPEFLTYFQNEAQLDKSGLPSDRFFAERPEGSVSTLKIQRTQQEDSAVYLCASRTTGLLQETQYFGPGTRLLVL.

This clonotype was recorded many times. This chain links TRBV6-1 with TRBJ2-2, with TRBD2 as a possible D gene (6 bases). Looked up from germline, CDR1 is MNHNS and CDR2 is SASEGT. The CDR3 totals 14 residues. V was clipped by 1 base and J by 3 bases, with 6 bases between them. The CDR3 region has the DNA TGTGCCAGCAGTGAAGGGAGGGACACCGGGGAGCTGTTTTTT. Protein: CASSEGRDTGELFF.

Written as DNA, the CDR3 is TGTGCCAGCAGCAGGGACCACGGAAACACCATATATTTT. Encoded protein: CASSRDHGNTIYF. The rearrangement joins TRBV2 to TRBJ1-3, with D possibly matching TRBD1 (5 bases). This CDR3 has 13 residues. CDR1 and CDR2 from the germline V gene are SNHLY and FYNNEI. Trimming removed 6 bases from V and 4 bases from J, with 10 bases in between.

In its sample, this clonotype was seen many times. The rearrangement links TRBV27 to TRBJ2-7; a weak D match, TRBD2 (6 bases). V was clipped by 3 bases and J by 2 bases, with 11 bases between them. From germline, CDR1 is MNHEY and CDR2 SMNVEV (reference sequence). CDR3 length equals 14 residues. The CDR3 loop reads CASSLEGPTYEQYF. CDR3 nucleotides: TGTGCCAGCAGTTTGGAGGGCCCAACCTACGAGCAGTACTTC.

This clonotype was counted ten times or more. The chain links TRBV4-3 to TRBJ2-1; 13 bases fit TRBD2. V trimming: 1 base; J trimming: 0 bases; junction bases outside the gene matches: 9. Germline CDR1 LGHNA, CDR2 YSLEER. The CDR3 sequence is 20 residues long. CDR3 nucleotides: TGCGCCAGCAGCCAAGTGAAACTAGCGGGAGGGCCAAGCTCCTACAATGAGCAGTTCTTC. Translated, it gives CASSQVKLAGGPSSYNEQFF.

This clonotype was detected many times. This rearrangement joins TRBV20-1 to TRBJ2-2; 7 bases match TRBD2. The CDR3 consists of 14 residues. CDR1 and CDR2 from the germline V gene are DFQATT and SNEGSKA (reference sequence). The junction had 11 bases not matched to a gene; V was cut back by 3 bases and J by 10 bases. This chain's CDR3 is CSASRAGVPQELFF. The CDR3 coding sequence is TGCAGTGCTAGTCGGGCGGGAGTCCCTCAGGAGCTGTTTTTT.

This clonotype was seen many times. The chain employs TRBV2 and TRBJ1-1, with D possibly being TRBD1 (6 bases). Germline V gene data show CDR1 as SNHLY and CDR2 as FYNNEI. The CDR3 length is 14 residues. V was pared by 5 bases and J by 3 bases, with 13 bases between. The CDR3: CASSRQGKYTEAFF. DNA of the CDR3: TGTGCCAGCAGTCGCCAGGGGAAGTACACTGAAGCTTTCTTT.

This chain uses TRBV10-2 with TRBJ1-5; maybe TRBD1 (6 bases). The germline CDR1 and CDR2 sequences are WSHSY and SAAADI. This CDR3 is built from 14 residues. Trimming cost V 6 bases and J 2 bases, with 11 bases left between them. DNA for the CDR3: TGCGCCAGCAGCCTGGGGGCGGGCAATCAGCCCCAGCATTTT. This codes for CASSLGAGNQPQHF.

In its sample, this clonotype was seen many times. The chain uses TRBV6-4 and TRBJ2-6; D remains ambiguous. The CDR3 totals 15 residues. V was pared by 5 bases and J by 0 bases, with 8 bases between. CDR1 and CDR2 (germline): MRHNA, SNTAGT. For the CDR3, the DNA is TGTGCCAGCAGTCCAGGAAGCTCTGGGGCCAACGTCCTGACTTTC. This codes for CASSPGSSGANVLTF.

The genes are TRBV3-1 and TRBJ1-4; 9 positions agree with TRBD1. Germline values: CDR1 LGHDT, CDR2 YNNKEL (reference sequence). There are 15 residues in the CDR3. The ends lost 3 bases at V and 8 bases at J; junction bases unmatched: 7. The CDR3 spells CASSHNSGTGEKLFF. The CDR3 bases are TGTGCCAGCAGCCACAACTCCGGGACAGGGGAAAAACTGTTTTTT.

At least ten counts were recorded for this clonotype. The V gene is TRBV7-2, the J gene TRBJ2-1, with 11 nucleotides matching TRBD2. V shed 5 bases, J shed 13 bases, and the junction held 4 bases outside the gene matches. CDR3 length: 12 amino acids. CDR1 is SGHTA, CDR2 FQGNSA, per germline. The CDR3 nucleotides read TGTGCCAGCAGCAAGGGACTAGCGGAACAGTTCTTC. This encodes CASSKGLAEQFF.

Only a few counts were recorded for this clonotype. The chain uses TRBV20-1 and TRBJ2-1, with TRBD2 matching over 10 bases. Germline V CDR1 and CDR2: DFQATT, SNEGSKA (reference sequence). Trimming cost V 0 bases and J 9 bases; bases outside gene matches: 11. The CDR3 is 16 amino acids. The CDR3 nucleotides are TGCAGTGCTAGAGATTCTGAGCGGGAGGGTTTCGGTGAGCAGTTCTTC. Translation gives CSARDSEREGFGEQFF.

Notes on this clonotype: A much larger clone lies one base from this, so it may be a read error. In this CDR3 the conserved last residue, phenylalanine or tryptophan, is missing, so a read error is likely. The rearrangement joins TRBV30 to TRBJ2-3; either TRBD1 or TRBD2 may supply D (6 bases each). Trimming took 5 bases from V and 4 from J, leaving 28 bases between them. This CDR3 region has 18 residues. Per germline, CDR1 GTSNPN and CDR2 SVGIG (reference sequence). The CDR3 here is CAWVVGGKTRSGADTQYL. As DNA, the CDR3 is TGTGCCTGGGTCGTAGGGGGGAAAACCCGATCAGGGGCAGATACGCAGTATTTG.